Sequencing of this TCR beta chain was carried out in a study of brain metastases from non-small cell lung cancer. This clone was detected only once. One end of the junction varies from germline; a read error may be responsible. In germline, CDR1 is SSHAT, CDR2 FNYEAQ (reference sequence). The CDR3 has 18 residues. Profiled with immunoSEQ multiplex PCR; TCRdb holds only in-frame clones, not every one. The sample holds 970 or so clones, around nine tenths seen once. The chain combines TRBV7-7 with TRBJ2-6; TRBD1 is a possible D gene (5 bases). What was sequenced was tumor-adjacent normal tissue. The origin of this receptor is a donor over 35 with non-small cell lung cancer. CDR3 in amino acids: CASSLGIGVVPGANVLTF. CDR3 sequence (DNA): TGTGCTAGCAGCTTAGGAATAGGGGTTGTCCCTGGGGCCAACGTCCTGACTTTC. The whole variable domain, remainder taken from reference TRBV7-7 and TRBJ2-6, is GAGVSQSPRYKVTKRGQDVTLRCDPISSHATLYWYQQALGQGPEFLTYFNYEAQPDKSGLPSDRFSAERPEGSISTLTIQRTEQRDSAMYRCASSLGIGVVPGANVLTFGAGSRLTVL.